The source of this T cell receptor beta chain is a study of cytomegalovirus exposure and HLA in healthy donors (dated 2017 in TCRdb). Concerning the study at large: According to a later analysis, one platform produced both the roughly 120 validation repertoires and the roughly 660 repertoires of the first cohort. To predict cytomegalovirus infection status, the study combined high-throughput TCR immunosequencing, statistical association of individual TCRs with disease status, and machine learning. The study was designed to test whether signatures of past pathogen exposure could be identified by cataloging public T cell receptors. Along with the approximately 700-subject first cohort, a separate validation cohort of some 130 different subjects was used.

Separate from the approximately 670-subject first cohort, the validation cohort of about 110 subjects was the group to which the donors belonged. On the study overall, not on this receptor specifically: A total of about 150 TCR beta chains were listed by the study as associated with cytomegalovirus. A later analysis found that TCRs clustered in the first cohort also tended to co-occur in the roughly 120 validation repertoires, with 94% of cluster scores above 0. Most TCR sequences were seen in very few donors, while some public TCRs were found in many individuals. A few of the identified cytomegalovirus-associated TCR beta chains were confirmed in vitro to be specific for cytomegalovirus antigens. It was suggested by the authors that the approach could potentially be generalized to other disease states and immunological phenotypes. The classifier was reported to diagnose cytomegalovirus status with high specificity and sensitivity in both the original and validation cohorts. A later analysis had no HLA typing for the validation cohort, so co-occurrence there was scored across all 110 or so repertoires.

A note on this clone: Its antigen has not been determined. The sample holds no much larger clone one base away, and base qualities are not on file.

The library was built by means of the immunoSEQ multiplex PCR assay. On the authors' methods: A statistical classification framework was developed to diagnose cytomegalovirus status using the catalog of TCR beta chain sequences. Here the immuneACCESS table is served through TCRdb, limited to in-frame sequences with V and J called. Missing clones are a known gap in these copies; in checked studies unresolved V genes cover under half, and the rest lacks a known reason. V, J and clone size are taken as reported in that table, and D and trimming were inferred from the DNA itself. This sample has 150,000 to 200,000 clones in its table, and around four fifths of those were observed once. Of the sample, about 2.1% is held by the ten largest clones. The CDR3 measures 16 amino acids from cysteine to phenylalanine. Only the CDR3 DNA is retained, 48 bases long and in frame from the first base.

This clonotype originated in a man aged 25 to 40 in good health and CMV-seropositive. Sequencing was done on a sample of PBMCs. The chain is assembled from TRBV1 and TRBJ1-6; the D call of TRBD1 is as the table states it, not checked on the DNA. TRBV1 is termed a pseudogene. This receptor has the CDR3 CTSSQAVRGIDSPLHF. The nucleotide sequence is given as TGCACCAGCAGCCAAGCGGTCAGGGGGATCGATTCACCCCTCCACTTT.